This is a list of T cell receptor beta chains from one sample in a study of T cell responses to AZD1222 COVID-19 vaccine. Assay used: immunoSEQ multiplex PCR; TCRdb lists only in-frame clones, some missing. The table lists approximately 80,000 clones, approximately 85% of them singletons. Material: peripheral blood, obtained 28 days after the second AZD1222 dose. These receptors originate from an adult who received the AZD1222 COVID-19 vaccine. The CDR3 runs from the conserved cysteine through the conserved F or W. The D gene is left open where the match is weak. Size values are once, few and many counts, or a class for expanded clones, and some rows have none.

TRBJ1-1 | once | - | TRBV11-2 | TGTGCCAGCAGCTTAGTGGCCGCAATGAACACTGAAGCTTTCTTT | CASSLVAAMNTEAFF
TRBJ1-3 | - | TRBD1 | TRBV2 | TGTGCCAGCAGGTCTAACAGGGGTGGAAACACCATATATTTT | CASRSNRGGNTIYF
TRBJ2-2 | - | - | TRBV24-1 | TGTGCCACCAGTGAACTTCAGGGATCCCTGAACACCGGGGAGCTGTTTTTT | CATSELQGSLNTGELFF
TRBJ2-7 | - | - | TRBV5-4 | TGTGCCAGCAGCTTGGGCCAGGGGTTCGACGAGCAGTACTTC | CASSLGQGFDEQYF
TRBJ2-3 | - | - | TRBV6-5 | TGTGCCAGCAGTTACGTTGACCCTACTAGCACAGATACGCAGTATTTT | CASSYVDPTSTDTQYF
TRBJ2-7 | few | - | TRBV7-9 | TGTGCCAGCAGCCAAGCGGGACAGACCTACGAGCAGTACTTC | CASSQAGQTYEQYF
TRBJ1-6 | - | - | TRBV18 | TGTGCCAGCTCAGCCGGGCACCGTAATTCACCCCTCCACTTT | CASSAGHRNSPLHF
TRBJ1-6 | once | - | TRBV7-3 | TGTGCCAGCAGCTTTAGCGGGGGGAATTCACCCCTCCACTTT | CASSFSGGNSPLHF
TRBJ1-5 | - | TRBD1 | TRBV11-2 | TGTGCCAGCAGCTCGGGACAGGGGATGGGTATTCAGCCCCAGCATTTT | CASSSGQGMGIQPQHF
TRBJ1-1 | few | - | TRBV29-1 | TGCAGCGTTGAAGTAGGAGGGACTGAAGCTTTCTTT | CSVEVGGTEAFF
TRBJ1-4 | - | - | TRBV11-2 | TGTGCCAGCAGCTTGGCAGTCGTAAAGGAAAAACTGTTTTTT | CASSLAVVKEKLFF
TRBJ1-1 | once | - | TRBV29-1 | TGCAGCGCCCGTACGGGGGTCGGCCGGTTTTTT | CSARTGVGRFF
TRBJ1-1 | once | - | TRBV7-9 | TGTGCCAGCAGCAAATCCGGGGCGGAAACCCGAGGTGCTTTCTTT | CASSKSGAETRGAFF
TRBJ1-1 | - | - | TRBV2 | TGTGCCAGCCCCCGAGGGGGGGCGGATACTGAAGCTTTCTTT | CASPRGGADTEAFF
TRBJ1-5 | - | - | TRBV5-1 | TGCGCCAGCAGCTTGGAGGGACCGCATCATCAGCCCCAGCATTTT | CASSLEGPHHQPQHF
TRBJ2-1 | - | - | TRBV19 | TGTGCCAGTAGTACCCCCCTCCTCAGCTCCTACAATGAGCAGTTCTTC | CASSTPLLSSYNEQFF